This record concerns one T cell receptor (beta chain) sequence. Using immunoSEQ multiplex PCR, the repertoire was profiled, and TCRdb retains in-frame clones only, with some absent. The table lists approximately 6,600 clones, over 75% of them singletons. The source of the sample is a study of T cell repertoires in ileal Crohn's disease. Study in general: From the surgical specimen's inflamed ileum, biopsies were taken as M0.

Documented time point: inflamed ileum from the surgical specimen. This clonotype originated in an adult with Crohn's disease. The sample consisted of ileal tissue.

CDR3 sequence (DNA): TGCGCCAGCAGCTCACAGTTGGGCCGGGAGCTGTTTTTT. Its translation: CASSSQLGRELFF. The chain combines TRBV5-1 with TRBJ2-2; no reliable D call. The V gene's germline CDR1 is SGHRS and CDR2 YFSETQ. V was cut by 3 bases and J by 9 bases, with 12 bases left in between. There are 13 residues in the CDR3.